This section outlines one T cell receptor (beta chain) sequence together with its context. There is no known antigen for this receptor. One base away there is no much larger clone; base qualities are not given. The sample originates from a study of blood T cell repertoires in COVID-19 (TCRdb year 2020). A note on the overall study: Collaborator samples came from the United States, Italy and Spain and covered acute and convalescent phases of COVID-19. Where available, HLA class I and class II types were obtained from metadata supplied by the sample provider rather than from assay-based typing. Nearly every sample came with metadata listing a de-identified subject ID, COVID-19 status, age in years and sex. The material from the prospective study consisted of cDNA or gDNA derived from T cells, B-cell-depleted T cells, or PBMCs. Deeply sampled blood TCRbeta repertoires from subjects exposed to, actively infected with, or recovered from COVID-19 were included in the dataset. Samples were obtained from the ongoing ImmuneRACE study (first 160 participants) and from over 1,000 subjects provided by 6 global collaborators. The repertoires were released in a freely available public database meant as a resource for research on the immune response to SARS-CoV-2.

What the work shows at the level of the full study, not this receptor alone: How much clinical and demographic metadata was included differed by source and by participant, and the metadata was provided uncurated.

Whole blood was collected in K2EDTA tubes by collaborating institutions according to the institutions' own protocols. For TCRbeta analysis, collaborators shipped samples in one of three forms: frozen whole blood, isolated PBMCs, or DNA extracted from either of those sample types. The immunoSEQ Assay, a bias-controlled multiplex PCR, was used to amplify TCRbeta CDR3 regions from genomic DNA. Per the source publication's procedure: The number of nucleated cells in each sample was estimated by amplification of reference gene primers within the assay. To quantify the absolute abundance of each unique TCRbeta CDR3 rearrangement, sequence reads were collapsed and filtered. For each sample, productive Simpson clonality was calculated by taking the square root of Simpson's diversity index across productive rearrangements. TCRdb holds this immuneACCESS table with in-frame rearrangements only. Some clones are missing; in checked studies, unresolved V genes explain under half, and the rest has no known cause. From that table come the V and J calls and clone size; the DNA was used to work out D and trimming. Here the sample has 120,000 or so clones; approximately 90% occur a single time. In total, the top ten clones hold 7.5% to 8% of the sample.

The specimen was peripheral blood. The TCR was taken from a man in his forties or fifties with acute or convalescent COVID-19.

The nucleotide sequence is TGTGCCAGCAACGGAGGGTCGAACTATGGCTACACCTTC. The encoded protein is CASNGGSNYGYTF. The rearranged segments are TRBV6-5 and TRBJ1-2, with the D gene too uncertain to name. The germline V gene specifies MNHEY as CDR1 and SVGAGI as CDR2. The junction carries 11 bases between V and J, which are trimmed by 7 bases and 2 bases respectively. The CDR3 covers 13 residues, taking in both the cysteine and the phenylalanine. The retained sequence is limited to the CDR3, 39 bases, with the frame set at the first base.